This T cell receptor beta chain appears in the sequencing data of a study of CD8 T cells in Susac syndrome. When the RNA was reverse transcribed, random hexamers were used with an input of roughly 0.45 to 1 ug. An immunoSEQ multiplex PCR generated amplified TCR beta CDR3 products spanning 54 Vbeta and 13 Jbeta. TCRdb reprocessed the immunoSEQ multiplex PCR reads with MiXCR, giving one entry per CDR3 protein. The table lists some 400,000 distinct CDR3 sequences, 75% to 90% of them singletons. Sequencing of TCR beta was undertaken in CD8+ and CD4+ T cells derived from blood. Looked up from germline, CDR1 is SGDLS and CDR2 is YYNGEE. V was clipped by 2 bases and J by 2 bases, with 7 bases between them. The CDR3 spans 14 residues.

This receptor was obtained from a human donor with multiple sclerosis. V usage is TRBV9 and J usage is TRBJ2-2; perhaps TRBD2 as D (5 bases). Input material: CD8+ T cells from PBMCs. CDR3 in DNA: TGTGCCAGCAGCGTGGGGAGAAACACCGGGGAGCTGTTTTTT. This encodes CASSVGRNTGELFF.